This TCR beta chain was obtained from a study of blood T cell repertoires in COVID-19 (dated by TCRdb to 2018 to 2021). Broadly, across the study: Samples covering the acute and convalescent phases of COVID-19 were provided by collaborators in the United States, Italy and Spain. A de-identified subject ID, COVID-19 status, age in years and sex were almost always included in the sample metadata. Deeply sampled blood TCRbeta repertoires from subjects exposed to, actively infected with, or recovered from COVID-19 were included in the dataset. Samples came from the ongoing ImmuneRACE study (first 160 participants) plus 1,254 subjects from 6 global collaborators. Where available, HLA class I and class II types were taken from metadata supplied by the sample provider and were not determined by assay-based typing. The repertoires were made available in a free public database intended to serve as a resource for research on the immune response to SARS-CoV-2. The prospective study material was composed of cDNA or gDNA derived from T cells, B-cell-depleted T cells, or PBMCs.

General conclusions and limits of the study: Clinical and demographic metadata were provided uncurated, with the amount varying by source and participant.

Via the germline V gene (reference sequence), CDR1 is LNHDA and CDR2 SQIVND. Deletion took 3 bases off V and 8 bases off J, with a span of 5 bases between the germline ends. The CDR3 spans 10 residues, from the cysteine through the phenylalanine. CDR3 DNA is the only sequence kept; it has 30 bases, read in frame from the first base. Collaborating institutions collected whole blood in K2EDTA tubes following their own protocols. For TCRbeta analysis, collaborator samples were shipped as frozen whole blood, as isolated PBMCs, or as DNA extracted from either sample type. TCRbeta CDR3 regions were amplified from genomic DNA by means of the immunoSEQ Assay, a bias-controlled multiplex PCR. The authors' pipeline ran thus. Nucleated cell counts per sample were estimated from amplification of reference gene primers within the assay. To quantify the absolute abundance of each unique TCRbeta CDR3 rearrangement, sequence reads were collapsed and filtered. For each sample, productive Simpson clonality was calculated by taking the square root of Simpson's diversity index across productive rearrangements. TCRdb took over this immuneACCESS table, retaining in-frame rearrangements with V and J assigned. Such tables are incomplete; in checked studies, under half of the missing clones stem from an unresolved V gene, and the remainder is unexplained. That table supplies the V and J calls and clone size; D and trimming were determined from the DNA. This sample holds 150,000 to 200,000 clones; more than 80% were observed only once. The ten biggest clones cover 8.2% of the sample.

As for this clone: The antigen it binds to is not known. Per-base quality was not reported, and no clone a single base away is much larger than it.

Sequenced material: peripheral blood. The clonotype comes from a woman aged 60-70 years with acute or convalescent COVID-19. This sequence uses TRBV19 and TRBJ2-7; the D gene remains uncertain. The CDR3 reads CASSMGKQYF. The nucleotide sequence reads as follows: TGTGCCAGTAGTATGGGCAAGCAGTACTTC.